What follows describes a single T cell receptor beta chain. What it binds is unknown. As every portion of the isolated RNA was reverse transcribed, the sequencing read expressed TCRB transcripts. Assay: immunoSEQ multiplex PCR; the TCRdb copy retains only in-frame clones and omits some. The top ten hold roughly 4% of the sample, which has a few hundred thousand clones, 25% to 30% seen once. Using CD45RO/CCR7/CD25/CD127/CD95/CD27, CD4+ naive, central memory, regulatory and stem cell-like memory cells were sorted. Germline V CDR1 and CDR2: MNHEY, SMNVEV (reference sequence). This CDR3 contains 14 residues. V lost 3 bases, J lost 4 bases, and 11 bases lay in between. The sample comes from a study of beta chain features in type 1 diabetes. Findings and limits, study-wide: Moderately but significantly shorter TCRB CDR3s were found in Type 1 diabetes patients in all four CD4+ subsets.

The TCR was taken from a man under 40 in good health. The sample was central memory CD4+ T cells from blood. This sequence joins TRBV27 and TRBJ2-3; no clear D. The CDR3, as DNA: TGTGCCAGCAGTTTGGGTAGGGCGGCAGATACGCAGTATTTT. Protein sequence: CASSLGRAADTQYF.